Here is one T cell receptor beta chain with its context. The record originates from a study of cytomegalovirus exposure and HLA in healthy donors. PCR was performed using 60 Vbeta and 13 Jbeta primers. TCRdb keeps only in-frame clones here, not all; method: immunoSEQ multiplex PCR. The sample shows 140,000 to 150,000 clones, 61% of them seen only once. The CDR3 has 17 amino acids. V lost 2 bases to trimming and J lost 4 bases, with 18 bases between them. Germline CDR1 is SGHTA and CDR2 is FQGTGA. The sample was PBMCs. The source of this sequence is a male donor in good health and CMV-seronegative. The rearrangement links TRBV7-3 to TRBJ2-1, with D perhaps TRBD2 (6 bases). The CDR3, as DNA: TGTGCCAGCAGCTTAGAGCTGGGCGGGGTAGGATACAATGAGCAGTTCTTC. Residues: CASSLELGGVGYNEQFF.